Listed below are T cell receptor beta chains from one sample, sequenced in a study of T cell responses to AZD1222 COVID-19 vaccine. Produced via immunoSEQ multiplex PCR; TCRdb's table is partial and in-frame only. The sample lists around 15,000 clones; around 80% were seen once. The sequences come from peripheral blood, collected 28 days after the second AZD1222 dose. These receptors were collected from an adult who received the AZD1222 COVID-19 vaccine. The CDR3 runs from the conserved cysteine through the conserved F or W. The D gene is left open where the match is weak. Some rows mark clone size as missing; the rest say once, few, many or name a class of expanded clone.

d_call clone_size j_call v_call cdr3_nt cdr3_aa
NA few TRBJ1-2 TRBV25-1 TGTGCCAGCAGTGAATACGGGTCCTACGACTATGGCTACACCTTC CASSEYGSYDYGYTF
NA NA TRBJ1-2 TRBV5-1 TGCGCCAGCAGCTGGGACAAGTCCTATGGCTACACCTTC CASSWDKSYGYTF
NA NA TRBJ1-1 TRBV9 TGTGCCAGCAGCGCTCACCAGGGCACTGAAGCTTTCTTT CASSAHQGTEAFF
TRBD2 NA TRBJ2-1 TRBV7-3 TGTGCCAGCAGCTTAGACGGGGGGGTCTACAATGAGCAGTTCTTC CASSLDGGVYNEQFF
NA NA TRBJ1-2 TRBV7-8 TGTGCCAGCAGCTTAGCCCTATTCCGGAAGGATGGCTACACCTTC CASSLALFRKDGYTF
TRBD1 NA TRBJ1-2 TRBV10-3 TGTGCCATCAGTGAGCCGGGAGGACAGGGAGGCTATGGCTACACCTTC CAISEPGGQGGYGYTF
TRBD2 NA TRBJ2-1 TRBV5-1 TGCGCCAGCAGCTTGGAAGTTAGCGGGAGGCATGAGCAGTTCTTC CASSLEVSGRHEQFF
TRBD2 NA TRBJ2-2 TRBV6-4 TGTGCCAGCGCCCCGCGGGGGGGACGGAACACCGGGGAGCTGTTTTTT CASAPRGGRNTGELFF
NA few TRBJ1-5 TRBV7-2 TGTGCCAGCAGCCCCTCTAGCAATCAGCCCCAGCATTTT CASSPSSNQPQHF
NA once TRBJ2-5 TRBV5-1 TGCGCCAGCAGCTTGGTTATCGGCGGTCAAGAGACCCAGTACTTC CASSLVIGGQETQYF
NA NA TRBJ2-1 TRBV5-1 TGCGCCAGCAGCCGGGGACAATCCGGCTACAATGAGCAGTTCTTC CASSRGQSGYNEQFF
TRBD1 once TRBJ1-4 TRBV18 TGTGCCAGCTCACCATTTTACAGGGGCGATGAAAAACTGTTTTTT CASSPFYRGDEKLFF